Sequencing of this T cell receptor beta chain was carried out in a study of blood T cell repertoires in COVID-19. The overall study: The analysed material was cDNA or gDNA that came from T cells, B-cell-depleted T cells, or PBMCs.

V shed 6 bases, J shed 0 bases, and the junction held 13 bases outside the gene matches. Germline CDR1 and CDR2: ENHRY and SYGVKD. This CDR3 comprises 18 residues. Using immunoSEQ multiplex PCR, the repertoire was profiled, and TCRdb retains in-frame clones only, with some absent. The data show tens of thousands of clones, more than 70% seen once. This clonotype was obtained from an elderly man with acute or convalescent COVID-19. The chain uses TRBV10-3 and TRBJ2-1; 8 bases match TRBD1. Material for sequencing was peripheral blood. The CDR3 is CAIRRNNLGQGSYNEQFF. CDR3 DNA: TGTGCCATCAGGCGAAACAACTTAGGACAGGGCTCCTACAATGAGCAGTTCTTC.